Listed below are T cell receptor beta chains from one sample, sequenced in a study of identical twins. TCRdb recomputed calls from the 5' RACE reads with MiXCR, one row per CDR3 protein. The sample lists around 510,000 distinct CDR3 sequences, 13% to 15% occurring once. The sample also formed part of further work on yellow fever vaccine responses in identical twins.

The material sequenced was CD4+ T cells sorted from blood. The receptor set was obtained from a woman between 18 and 29 years old in good health. The CDR3 runs from the conserved cysteine through the conserved F or W. The order of the fields is CDR3 DNA, CDR3 protein, V gene, clone size, D gene, J gene. D genes are given only for firm matches. Not all rows give a size; the values are once, few, many and, for expanded clones, a class.

CDR3 DNA: TGCAGCGTTGTAGGGGGGACAGCCTCCTACAATGAGCAGTTCTTC; CDR3 protein: CSVVGGTASYNEQFF; V gene: TRBV29-1; clone size: many; D gene: -; J gene: TRBJ2-1
CDR3 DNA: TGTGCCAGCAGACATGCACCCAAGACTAGCGGGAGCGCCTACGAGCAGTACTTC; CDR3 protein: CASRHAPKTSGSAYEQYF; V gene: TRBV6-2/TRBV6-3; clone size: -; D gene: TRBD2; J gene: TRBJ2-7
CDR3 DNA: TGCGCCAGCAGCCAAGAGGGAGGAGGGTGGACCCAAGCTTTCTTT; CDR3 protein: CASSQEGGGWTQAFF; V gene: TRBV4-1; clone size: -; D gene: -; J gene: TRBJ1-1
CDR3 DNA: TGTGCCAGCAGTCCTGGGGGGGCTGGGGAGACCCAGTACTTC; CDR3 protein: CASSPGGAGETQYF; V gene: TRBV12-3/TRBV12-4; clone size: -; D gene: -; J gene: TRBJ2-5
CDR3 DNA: TGTGCCAGCAGCATTGGGACAGATTCCTACGAGCAGTACTTC; CDR3 protein: CASSIGTDSYEQYF; V gene: TRBV7-9; clone size: -; D gene: TRBD1; J gene: TRBJ2-7
CDR3 DNA: TGTGCCAGCAGCCCTGATTCACGGGCAAGGGCAGATACGCAGTATTTT; CDR3 protein: CASSPDSRARADTQYF; V gene: TRBV6-1; clone size: -; D gene: -; J gene: TRBJ2-3
CDR3 DNA: TGTGCCAGCTTATATTCCGAGGGCAATGAGCAGTTCTTC; CDR3 protein: CASLYSEGNEQFF; V gene: TRBV18; clone size: few; D gene: -; J gene: TRBJ2-1
CDR3 DNA: TGTGCCAGCAGTTTGGGACAGGGCCACGAGCAGTACTTC; CDR3 protein: CASSLGQGHEQYF; V gene: TRBV28; clone size: many; D gene: TRBD1; J gene: TRBJ2-7
CDR3 DNA: TGTGCCAGCAGCCAATCGGCGGTGGTTAGCTTTCCCCGCTTC; CDR3 protein: CASSQSAVVSFPRF; V gene: TRBV7-2; clone size: -; D gene: -; J gene: TRBJ2-7
CDR3 DNA: TGTGCCAGCAGCGCCTTAGCGGGGGGGCCGGGGGAGCAGTACTTC; CDR3 protein: CASSALAGGPGEQYF; V gene: TRBV9; clone size: few; D gene: TRBD2; J gene: TRBJ2-7
CDR3 DNA: TGTGCCAGCAGTGCCGACGGCACAGATACGCAGTATTTT; CDR3 protein: CASSADGTDTQYF; V gene: TRBV6-1; clone size: few; D gene: -; J gene: TRBJ2-3
CDR3 DNA: TGCGCCAGCAGCTTGCAAGGATACAACACTGAAGCTTTCTTT; CDR3 protein: CASSLQGYNTEAFF; V gene: TRBV5-1; clone size: many; D gene: -; J gene: TRBJ1-1
CDR3 DNA: TGTGCCAGCGGCACGAAAACCGGGGAGCTGTTTTTT; CDR3 protein: CASGTKTGELFF; V gene: TRBV7-9; clone size: once; D gene: -; J gene: TRBJ2-2
CDR3 DNA: TGTGCCAGCAGTACGCGGGACAGGTCCTACGAGCAGTACTTC; CDR3 protein: CASSTRDRSYEQYF; V gene: TRBV6-2/TRBV6-3; clone size: many; D gene: TRBD1; J gene: TRBJ2-7
CDR3 DNA: TGTGCCAGTAGTATAGGCAGGGGATCGGATCCCGGGTTCTTC; CDR3 protein: CASSIGRGSDPGFF; V gene: TRBV19; clone size: -; D gene: -; J gene: TRBJ2-1
CDR3 DNA: TGTGCCAGCAGGCCTTGGTCATCCTACGAGCAGTACTTC; CDR3 protein: CASRPWSSYEQYF; V gene: TRBV7-2; clone size: -; D gene: -; J gene: TRBJ2-7
CDR3 DNA: TGCGCCAGCAGCGGTACCGGGACAGTCAATGAAAAACTGTTTTTT; CDR3 protein: CASSGTGTVNEKLFF; V gene: TRBV5-1; clone size: few; D gene: TRBD1; J gene: TRBJ1-4
CDR3 DNA: TGTGCCAGCCTCGCTAGCGGGAGAGGGGATACGCAGTATTTT; CDR3 protein: CASLASGRGDTQYF; V gene: TRBV2; clone size: few; D gene: TRBD2; J gene: TRBJ2-3
CDR3 DNA: TGCAGTGCTACGGCGGAGGGTTTGAACACTGAAGCTTTCTTT; CDR3 protein: CSATAEGLNTEAFF; V gene: TRBV20-1; clone size: -; D gene: -; J gene: TRBJ1-1
CDR3 DNA: TGCAGTGCTGCGCCGGTTTTGGATACGCAGTATTTT; CDR3 protein: CSAAPVLDTQYF; V gene: TRBV20-1; clone size: few; D gene: -; J gene: TRBJ2-3
CDR3 DNA: TGCAGTGCTAGAGACCACCGACTAGCGTCAGGTCCAGATACGCAGTATTTT; CDR3 protein: CSARDHRLASGPDTQYF; V gene: TRBV20-1; clone size: -; D gene: TRBD2; J gene: TRBJ2-3
CDR3 DNA: TGTGCCAGCAGCACCCCTGACGGGAACACTGAAGCTTTCTTT; CDR3 protein: CASSTPDGNTEAFF; V gene: TRBV11-2; clone size: -; D gene: -; J gene: TRBJ1-1
CDR3 DNA: TGCGCCAGCAGCTCGGAGACAGGGGGCCTCTTGACCCAGTACTTC; CDR3 protein: CASSSETGGLLTQYF; V gene: TRBV5-1; clone size: -; D gene: TRBD1; J gene: TRBJ2-5